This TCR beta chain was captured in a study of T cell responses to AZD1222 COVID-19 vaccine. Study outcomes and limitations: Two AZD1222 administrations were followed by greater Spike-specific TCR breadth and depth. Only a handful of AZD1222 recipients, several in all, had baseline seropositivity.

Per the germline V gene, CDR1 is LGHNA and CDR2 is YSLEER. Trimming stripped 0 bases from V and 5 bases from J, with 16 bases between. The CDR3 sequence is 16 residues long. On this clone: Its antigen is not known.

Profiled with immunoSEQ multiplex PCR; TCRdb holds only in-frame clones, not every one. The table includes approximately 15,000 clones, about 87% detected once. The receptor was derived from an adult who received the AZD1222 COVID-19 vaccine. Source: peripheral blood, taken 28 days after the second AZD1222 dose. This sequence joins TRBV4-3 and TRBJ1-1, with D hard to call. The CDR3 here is CASSQDLEGPRTEAFF. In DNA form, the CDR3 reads TGCGCCAGCAGCCAAGATCTGGAGGGCCCGAGGACTGAAGCTTTCTTT.